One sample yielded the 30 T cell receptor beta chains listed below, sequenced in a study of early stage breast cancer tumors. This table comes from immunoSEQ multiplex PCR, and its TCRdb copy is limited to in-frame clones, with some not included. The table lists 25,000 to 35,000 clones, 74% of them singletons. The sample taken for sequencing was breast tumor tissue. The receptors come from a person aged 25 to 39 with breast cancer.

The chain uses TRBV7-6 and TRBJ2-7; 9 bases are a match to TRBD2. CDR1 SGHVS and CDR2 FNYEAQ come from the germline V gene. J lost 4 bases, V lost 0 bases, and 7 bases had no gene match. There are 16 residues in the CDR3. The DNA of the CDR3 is TGTGCCAGCAGCTTAGCGTCGGGACTAGCCGCTTACGAGCAGTACTTC. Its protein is CASSLASGLAAYEQYF.

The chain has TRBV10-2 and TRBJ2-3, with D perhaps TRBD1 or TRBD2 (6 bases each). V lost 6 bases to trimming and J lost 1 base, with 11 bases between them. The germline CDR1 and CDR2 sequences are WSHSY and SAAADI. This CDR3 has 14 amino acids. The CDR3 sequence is CASRRGEGTDTQYF. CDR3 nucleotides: TGCGCCAGCAGGAGGGGGGAGGGCACAGATACGCAGTATTTT.

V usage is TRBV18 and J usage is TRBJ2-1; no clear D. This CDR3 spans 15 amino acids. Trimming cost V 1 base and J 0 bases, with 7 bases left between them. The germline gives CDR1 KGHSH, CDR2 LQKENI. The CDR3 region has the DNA TGTGCCAGCTCACCACGGGCAGGCTCCTACAATGAGCAGTTCTTC. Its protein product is CASSPRAGSYNEQFF.

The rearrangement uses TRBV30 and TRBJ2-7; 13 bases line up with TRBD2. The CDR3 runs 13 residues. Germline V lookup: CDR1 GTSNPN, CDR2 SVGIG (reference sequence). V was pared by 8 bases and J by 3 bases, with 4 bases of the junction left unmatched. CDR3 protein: CAGTSGTGYEQYF. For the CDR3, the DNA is TGTGCCGGGACTAGCGGGACTGGCTACGAGCAGTACTTC.

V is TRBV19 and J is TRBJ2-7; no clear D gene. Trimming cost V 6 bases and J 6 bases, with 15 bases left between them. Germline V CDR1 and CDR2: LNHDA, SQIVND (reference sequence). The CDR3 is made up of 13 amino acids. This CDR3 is CASSIGLLSEQYF. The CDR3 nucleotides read TGTGCCAGTAGCATTGGGTTGTTAAGCGAGCAGTACTTC. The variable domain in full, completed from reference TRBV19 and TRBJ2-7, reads DGGITQSPKYLFRKEGQNVTLSCEQNLNHDAMYWYRQDPGQGLRLIYYSQIVNDFQKGDIAEGYSVSREKKESFPLTVTSAQKNPTAFYLCASSIGLLSEQYFGPGTRLTVT.

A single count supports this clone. CDR3 sequence: CASRPKYEQYF. CDR3 DNA: TGTGCAAGTCGCCCCAAGTACGAGCAGTACTTC. The chain has TRBV12-2 and TRBJ2-7. TRBV12-2 is a pseudogene. The CDR3 runs 11 residues.

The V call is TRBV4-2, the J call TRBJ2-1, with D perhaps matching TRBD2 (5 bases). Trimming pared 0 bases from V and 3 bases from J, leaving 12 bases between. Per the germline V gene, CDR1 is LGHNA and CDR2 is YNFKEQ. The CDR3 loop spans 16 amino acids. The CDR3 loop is CASSQDPGLNYNEQFF. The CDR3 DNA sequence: TGTGCCAGCAGCCAAGACCCCGGACTTAACTACAATGAGCAGTTCTTC.

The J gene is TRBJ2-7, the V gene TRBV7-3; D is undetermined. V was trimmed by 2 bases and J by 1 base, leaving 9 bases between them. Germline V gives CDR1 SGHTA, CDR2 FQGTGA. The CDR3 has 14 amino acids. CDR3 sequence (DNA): TGTGCCAGCAGCTTAGGGCCGGAGTCCTACGAGCAGTACTTC. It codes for CASSLGPESYEQYF.

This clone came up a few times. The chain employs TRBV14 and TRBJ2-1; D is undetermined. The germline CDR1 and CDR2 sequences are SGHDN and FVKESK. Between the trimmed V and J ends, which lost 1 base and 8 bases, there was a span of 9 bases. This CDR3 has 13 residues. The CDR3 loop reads CASSQVNVHEQFF. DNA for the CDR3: TGTGCCAGCAGCCAAGTAAACGTGCATGAGCAGTTCTTC.

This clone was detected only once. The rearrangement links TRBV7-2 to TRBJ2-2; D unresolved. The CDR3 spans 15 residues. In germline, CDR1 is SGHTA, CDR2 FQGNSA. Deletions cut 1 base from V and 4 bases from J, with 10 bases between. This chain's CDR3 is CASSLGLNPTGELFF. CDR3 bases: TGTGCCAGCAGCTTAGGATTGAACCCCACCGGGGAGCTGTTTTTT.

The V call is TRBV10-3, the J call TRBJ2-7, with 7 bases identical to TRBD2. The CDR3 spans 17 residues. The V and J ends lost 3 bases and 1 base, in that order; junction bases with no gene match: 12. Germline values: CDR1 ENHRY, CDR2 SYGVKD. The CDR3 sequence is CAISEPGASGPSYEQYF. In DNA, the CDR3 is TGTGCCATCAGTGAACCCGGGGCTAGCGGTCCTTCCTACGAGCAGTACTTC.

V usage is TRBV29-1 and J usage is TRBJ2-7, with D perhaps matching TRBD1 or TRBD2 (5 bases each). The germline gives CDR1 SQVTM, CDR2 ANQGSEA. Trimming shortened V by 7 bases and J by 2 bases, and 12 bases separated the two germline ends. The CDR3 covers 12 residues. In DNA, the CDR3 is TGCAGCGCTGGGGGTGTCCCCTACGAGCAGTACTTC. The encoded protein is CSAGGVPYEQYF.

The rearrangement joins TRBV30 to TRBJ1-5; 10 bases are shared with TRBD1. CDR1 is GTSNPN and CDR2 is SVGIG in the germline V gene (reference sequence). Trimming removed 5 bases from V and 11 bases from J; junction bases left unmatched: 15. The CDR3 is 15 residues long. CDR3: CAWGGSGQGGRSQHF. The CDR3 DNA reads TGTGCCTGGGGGGGATCCGGACAGGGGGGACGGTCCCAGCATTTT.

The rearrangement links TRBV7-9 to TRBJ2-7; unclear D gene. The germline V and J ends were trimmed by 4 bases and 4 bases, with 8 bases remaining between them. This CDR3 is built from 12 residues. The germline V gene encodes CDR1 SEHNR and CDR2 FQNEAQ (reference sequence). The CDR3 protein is CASSSLQYEQYF. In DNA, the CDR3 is TGTGCCAGCAGCTCCCTTCAATACGAGCAGTACTTC.

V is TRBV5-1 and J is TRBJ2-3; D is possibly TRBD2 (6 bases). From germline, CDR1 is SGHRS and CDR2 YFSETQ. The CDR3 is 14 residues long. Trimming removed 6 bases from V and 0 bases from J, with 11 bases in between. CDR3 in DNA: TGCGCCAGCAAAAGGGCGGGGAGCACAGATACGCAGTATTTT. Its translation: CASKRAGSTDTQYF.

The CDR3 sequence is CASSKQGAADTQYF. Here the CDR3 DNA reads TGTGCCAGTAGTAAACAGGGGGCCGCAGATACGCAGTATTTT. The gene calls are TRBV19 and TRBJ2-3; TRBD1 matches 9 bases. Germline V gene lookup returns CDR1 LNHDA and CDR2 SQIVND (reference sequence). The junction had 3 bases not matched to a gene; V was cut back by 4 bases and J by 4 bases. CDR3 length: 14 amino acids.

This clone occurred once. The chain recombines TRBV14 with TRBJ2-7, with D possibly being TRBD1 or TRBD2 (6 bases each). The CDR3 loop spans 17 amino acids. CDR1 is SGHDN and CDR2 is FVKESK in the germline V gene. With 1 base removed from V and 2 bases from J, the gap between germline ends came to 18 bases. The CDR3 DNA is TGTGCCAGCAGCCAAGGGGGGCGGGACTGGAATCCCTACGAGCAGTACTTC. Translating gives CASSQGGRDWNPYEQYF.

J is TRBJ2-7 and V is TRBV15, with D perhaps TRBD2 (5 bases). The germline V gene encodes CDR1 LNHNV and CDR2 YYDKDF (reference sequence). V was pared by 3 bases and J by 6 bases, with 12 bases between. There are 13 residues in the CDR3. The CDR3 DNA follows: TGTGCCACCAGCAGGGCCATGAGCGGCGAGCAGTACTTC. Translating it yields CATSRAMSGEQYF.

The CDR3 here is CSVVVGGVIDYGYTF. The CDR3 region has the DNA TGCAGCGTTGTGGTCGGAGGGGTGATTGACTATGGCTACACCTTC. The rearrangement uses TRBV29-1 and TRBJ1-2; TRBD1 might be the D (5 bases). Germline V gene lookup returns CDR1 SQVTM and CDR2 ANQGSEA. There are 15 residues in the CDR3. V was pared by 4 bases and J by 3 bases, with 18 bases between. Combining the CDR3 with reference TRBV29-1 and TRBJ1-2 gives the whole variable domain SAVISQKPSRDICQRGTSLTIQCQVDSQVTMMFWYRQQPGQSLTLIATANQGSEATYESGFVIDKFPISRPNLTFSTLTVSNMSPEDSSIYLCSVVVGGVIDYGYTFGSGTRLTVV.

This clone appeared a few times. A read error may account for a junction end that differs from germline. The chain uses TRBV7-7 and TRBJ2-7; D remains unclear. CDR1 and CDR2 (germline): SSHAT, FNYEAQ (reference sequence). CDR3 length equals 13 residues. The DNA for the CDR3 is TGTGCTAGCAGCTTACAGTTGGCCACCGAGCAGTACTTC. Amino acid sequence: CASSLQLATEQYF.

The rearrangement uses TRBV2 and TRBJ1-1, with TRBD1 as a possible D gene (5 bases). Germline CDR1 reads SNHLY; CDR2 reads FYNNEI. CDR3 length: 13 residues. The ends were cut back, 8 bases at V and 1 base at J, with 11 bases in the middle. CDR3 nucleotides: TGTGCCAGCGGGTGGGGCTGGAACACTGAAGCTTTCTTT. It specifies CASGWGWNTEAFF.

CDR3 in amino acids: CSVGVPGQGLAGTYEQYF. The CDR3 DNA sequence: TGCAGCGTTGGGGTACCGGGACAGGGACTAGCGGGTACCTACGAGCAGTACTTC. The V call is TRBV29-1, the J call TRBJ2-7; 12 positions match TRBD2. The germline CDR1 and CDR2 sequences are SQVTM and ANQGSEA. V lost 4 bases and J lost 2; bases outside the gene matches: 15. CDR3 length: 18 residues.

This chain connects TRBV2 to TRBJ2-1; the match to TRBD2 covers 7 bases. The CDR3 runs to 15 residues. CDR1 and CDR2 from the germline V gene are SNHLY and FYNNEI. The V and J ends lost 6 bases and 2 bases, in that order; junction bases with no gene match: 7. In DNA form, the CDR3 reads TGTGCCAGCAGAGTAGCGGGTGGACCCTACAATGAGCAGTTCTTC. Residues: CASRVAGGPYNEQFF.

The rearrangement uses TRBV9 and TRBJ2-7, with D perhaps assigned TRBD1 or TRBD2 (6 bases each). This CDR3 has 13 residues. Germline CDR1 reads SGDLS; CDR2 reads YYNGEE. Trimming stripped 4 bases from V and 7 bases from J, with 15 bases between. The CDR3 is CASSFLGAGEQYF. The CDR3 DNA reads TGTGCCAGCAGCTTCTTGGGGGCGGGGGAGCAGTACTTC.

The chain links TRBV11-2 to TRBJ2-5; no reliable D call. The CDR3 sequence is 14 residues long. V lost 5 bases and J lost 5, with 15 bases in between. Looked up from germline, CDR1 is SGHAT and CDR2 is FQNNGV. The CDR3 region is CASSPLFRLETQYF. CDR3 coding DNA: TGTGCCAGCAGCCCGCTTTTCAGGCTGGAGACCCAGTACTTC.

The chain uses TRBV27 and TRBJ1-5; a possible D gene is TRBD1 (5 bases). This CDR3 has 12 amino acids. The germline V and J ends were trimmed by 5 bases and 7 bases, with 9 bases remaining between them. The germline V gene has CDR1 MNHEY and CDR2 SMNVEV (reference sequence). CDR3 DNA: TGTGCCAGCAGTCAGGGTGGCCAGCCCCAGCATTTT. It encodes CASSQGGQPQHF.

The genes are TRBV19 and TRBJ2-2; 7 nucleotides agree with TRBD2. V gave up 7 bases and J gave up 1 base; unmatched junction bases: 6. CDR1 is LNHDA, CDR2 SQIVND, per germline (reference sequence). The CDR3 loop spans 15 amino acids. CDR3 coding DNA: TGTGCCAGTAACCGAGCGGGATTGAACACCGGGGAGCTGTTTTTT. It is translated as CASNRAGLNTGELFF.

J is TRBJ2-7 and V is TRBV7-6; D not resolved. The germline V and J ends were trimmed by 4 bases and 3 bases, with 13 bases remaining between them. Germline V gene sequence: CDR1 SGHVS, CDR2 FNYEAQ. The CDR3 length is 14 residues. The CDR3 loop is CASSSSPLVYEQYF. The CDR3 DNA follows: TGTGCCAGCAGCTCCAGCCCCCTAGTCTACGAGCAGTACTTC.

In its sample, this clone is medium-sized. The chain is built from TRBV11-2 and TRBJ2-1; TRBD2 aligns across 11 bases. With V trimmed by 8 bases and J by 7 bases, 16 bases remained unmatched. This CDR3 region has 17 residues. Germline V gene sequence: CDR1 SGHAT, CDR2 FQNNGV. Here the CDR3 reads CASSFLTSGSSWNEQFF. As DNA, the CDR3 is TGTGCCAGCTCATTTCTAACTAGCGGGAGTTCTTGGAATGAGCAGTTCTTC.

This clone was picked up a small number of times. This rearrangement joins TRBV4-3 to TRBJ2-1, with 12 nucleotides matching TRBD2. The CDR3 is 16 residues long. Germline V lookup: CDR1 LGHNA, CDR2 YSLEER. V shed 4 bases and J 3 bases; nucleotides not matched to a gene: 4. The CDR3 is CASSPLAGGRYNEQFF. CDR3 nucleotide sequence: TGCGCCAGCAGCCCTCTAGCGGGAGGGCGCTACAATGAGCAGTTCTTC.